Below, 15 T cell receptor beta chains from the same sample are listed, as sequenced in a study of molecular identifiers for immune sequencing clone quantification. One entry per CDR3 protein, called by TCRdb with MiXCR from the PCR reads. The data hold approximately 500,000 distinct CDR3 sequences, with approximately 25% observed a single time. Material: naive CD8+ T cells from blood, with Jurkat cell RNA spiked in. Subset meaning: FACS-sorted CD8+CD4-CCR7+CD45RA+ naive T cells. These receptor sequences come from a human donor in good health. Some libraries in this study had Jurkat cell RNA spiked in.

V and J are TRBV10-3 and TRBJ1-2, with 9 positions matching TRBD1. Germline values: CDR1 ENHRY, CDR2 SYGVKD. The V gene end was trimmed by 2 bases and the J gene end by 4 bases; junction bases not matched to a gene: 5. The CDR3 loop spans 15 amino acids. CDR3 bases: TGTGCCATCAGTGAGATGGGACAGGGTGCCTATGGCTACACCTTC. This sequence encodes CAISEMGQGAYGYTF.

The CDR3 loop is CASSWAPGTHDSPLHF. As DNA, the CDR3 is TGTGCCAGCAGCTGGGCCCCGGGGACTCATGATTCACCCCTCCACTTT. The chain carries TRBV7-2 and TRBJ1-6; a possible D gene is TRBD1 (5 bases). Germline CDR1 reads SGHTA; CDR2 reads FQGNSA. V shed 4 bases and J shed 8 bases, with 18 bases lying between them. There are 16 residues in the CDR3.

This clonotype occurred many times. This chain links TRBV4-2 with TRBJ2-5; unclear D gene. CDR1 is LGHNA, CDR2 YNFKEQ, per germline. V lost 1 base, J lost 1 base, and 13 bases lay in between. CDR3 length equals 16 residues. CDR3 bases: TGTGCCAGCAGCCAAGTTTCCATCGGCGTCCAAGAGACCCAGTACTTC. Protein: CASSQVSIGVQETQYF.

The chain joins TRBV9 to TRBJ1-4; 8 bases align to TRBD1. The germline V gene encodes CDR1 SGDLS and CDR2 YYNGEE. V dropped 0 bases and J dropped 8; count of bases not matched to a gene: 9. The CDR3 extends over 16 amino acids. In nucleotides, the CDR3 is TGTGCCAGCAGCGTAGAGGCCGGACAGGGTCGCGAAAAACTGTTTTTT. Amino acids: CASSVEAGQGREKLFF.

In its sample, this clonotype was seen many times. The gene calls are TRBV20-1 and TRBJ2-7, with 7 positions matching TRBD1. The CDR3 consists of 12 residues. Losses at the gene ends were 6 bases for V and 4 bases for J; bases not matched to a gene: 6. Germline V gives CDR1 DFQATT, CDR2 SNEGSKA (reference sequence). This chain's CDR3 is CSASTGLYEQYF. The CDR3, as DNA: TGCAGTGCATCGACAGGGTTATACGAGCAGTACTTC.

This clonotype has ten or more counts. This chain uses TRBV20-1 with TRBJ2-7; 7 nucleotides match TRBD1. V lost 3 bases, J lost 0 bases, and 2 bases stayed unmatched. This CDR3 comprises 13 residues. Per germline, CDR1 DFQATT and CDR2 SNEGSKA (reference sequence). The CDR3 here is CSARTGSSYEQYF. CDR3 sequence (DNA): TGCAGTGCTAGGACAGGGAGCTCCTACGAGCAGTACTTC.

The V call is TRBV7-2, the J call TRBJ1-3; the match to TRBD1 covers 7 bases. The J segment lost 1 base and the V segment lost 0 bases, leaving 0 bases of the junction unmatched. CDR1 and CDR2 (germline): SGHTA, FQGNSA. The CDR3 length is 15 residues. CDR3 residues: CASSLAGQSGNTIYF. The DNA for the CDR3 is TGTGCCAGCAGCTTAGCGGGACAGTCTGGAAACACCATATATTTT.

For this clonotype: Just one base apart from a much larger clone, this may be a read error. The chain links TRBV2 to TRBJ2-1, with a weak D call TRBD1 (6 bases). The V end lost 8 bases, the J end lost 3 bases, and 14 bases lay between the germline ends. Germline assignment: CDR1 SNHLY and CDR2 FYNNEI. There are 14 residues in the CDR3. CDR3 bases: TGTGCCAGCGAGGGACAAGCGGACTACAATGAGCAGTTCTTC. This sequence encodes CASEGQADYNEQFF.

In its sample, this clonotype was seen once. Sequence at one end of the junction differs from germline and may be a read error. This sequence joins TRBV12-3 or TRBV12-4 and TRBJ2-2; D ambiguous. This CDR3 is 13 amino acids long. DNA of the CDR3: TGTGCCGGCAGTGAAACGAACACCGGGGAGCTGTTTTTT. Protein sequence: CAGSETNTGELFF.

Worth noting for this clonotype: This may arise from a read error, as a much more abundant clone is one base away. The chain recombines TRBV7-9 with TRBJ1-1; a weak D match, TRBD1 (5 bases). CDR1 and CDR2 (germline): SEHNR, FQNEAQ (reference sequence). The CDR3 contains 15 residues. Here the CDR3 reads CASRLERGMNTEAFF. In DNA form, the CDR3 reads TGTGCCAGCAGATTAGAGAGGGGAATGAACACTGAAGCTTTCTTT.

This clonotype was detected many times. This sequence joins TRBV20-1 and TRBJ2-7, with a weak D call TRBD1 (5 bases). The CDR3 length is 14 residues. The germline CDR1 and CDR2 sequences are DFQATT and SNEGSKA (reference sequence). With 6 bases removed from V and 3 bases from J, the gap between germline ends came to 18 bases. CDR3 sequence reads: CSANQGRFNYEQYF. The CDR3 coding sequence is TGCAGTGCGAACCAGGGAAGGTTCAACTACGAGCAGTACTTC.

This clonotype was counted ten times or more. The rearrangement links TRBV28 to TRBJ2-6; no clear D gene. The CDR3 consists of 18 residues. The germline V gene has CDR1 MDHEN and CDR2 SYDVKM. Trimming removed 3 bases from V and 0 bases from J, with 15 bases in between. CDR3 sequence reads: CASSFPEPTSSGANVLTF. The CDR3 nucleotides read TGTGCCAGCAGTTTCCCGGAACCTACAAGCTCTGGGGCCAACGTCCTGACTTTC.

This clonotype was seen at least ten times. The rearrangement joins TRBV5-4 to TRBJ2-7, with D possibly matching TRBD2 (6 bases). Trimming took off 10 bases at V and 6 bases at J, with 14 bases between the two ends. This CDR3 region has 11 residues. CDR1 and CDR2 (germline): SGHNT, YYREEE (reference sequence). This CDR3 is CAGKEGAEQYF. DNA of the CDR3: TGTGCCGGGAAGGAGGGCGCCGAGCAGTACTTC.

A few counts support this clonotype. The J gene is TRBJ2-4, the V gene TRBV27; D is undetermined. The CDR3 totals 16 residues. V was pared by 7 bases and J by 0 bases, with 16 bases between. Germline loops: CDR1 MNHEY, CDR2 SMNVEV (reference sequence). This chain's CDR3 is CASTDIVGLAKNIQYF. The CDR3 coding sequence is TGTGCCAGCACCGATATCGTTGGGCTAGCCAAAAACATTCAGTACTTC.

Note on this clonotype: A much larger clone differs from this one at a single base, so this may be a read error. This CDR3 fails to terminate in the conserved phenylalanine or tryptophan, so it likely reflects a read error. The rearrangement links TRBV7-2 to TRBJ1-1, with a tentative D call TRBD1 (5 bases). V was trimmed by 3 bases and J by 7 bases, leaving 12 bases between them. Germline CDR1 and CDR2: SGHTA and FQGNSA. This CDR3 region has 13 residues. In nucleotides, the CDR3 is TGTGCCAGCAGCTTTTCAGGGTACAGTGAAGCTTTCCTT. Protein: CASSFSGYSEAFL.